The rows below give T cell receptor beta chains drawn from one sample of a study of glioma-infiltrating T cells after dendritic cell vaccination. Measured with immunoSEQ multiplex PCR; TCRdb has only the in-frame clones, and not every one. The sample lists under 40,000 clones; 90% were seen once. The sample was blood, taken before dendritic cell vaccination. The receptors were sampled from a human donor with glioblastoma. Each CDR3 is given with its conserved first and last residue. A D gene is named only where the DNA matches it firmly. Some rows have no size entry. The others give once, few or many, or a class for an expanded clone.

TRBD1,TRBJ1-1,NA,TRBV7-9,CASSFGTGRDTEAFF,TGTGCCAGCAGCTTTGGGACAGGGAGGGACACTGAAGCTTTCTTT
NA,TRBJ2-7,once,TRBV18,CASSPTEASYEQYF,TGTGCCAGCTCACCGACAGAGGCTAGCTACGAGCAGTACTTC
TRBD2,TRBJ2-7,NA,TRBV2,CASRLREGPAGEQYF,TGTGCCAGCAGGCTCCGGGAGGGCCCTGCCGGCGAGCAGTACTTC
TRBD2,TRBJ2-5,NA,TRBV7-2,CASSLGRGGQETQYF,TGTGCCAGCAGCTTAGGGCGGGGGGGCCAAGAGACCCAGTACTTC
NA,TRBJ1-1,NA,TRBV6-5,CATGGNTEAFF,TGTGCCACCGGGGGGAACACTGAAGCTTTCTTT
NA,TRBJ2-1,once,TRBV4-2,CASRLQWLAAGHNEQFF,TGTGCCAGCAGACTCCAATGGTTAGCAGCGGGTCACAATGAGCAGTTCTTC
NA,TRBJ1-1,NA,TRBV7-9,CASSLVEGTEAFF,TGTGCCAGCAGCTTAGTGGAGGGGACTGAAGCTTTCTTT
NA,TRBJ1-5,once,TRBV5-1,CASSPGTLRQPQHF,TGCGCCAGCAGCCCGGGAACTCTAAGGCAGCCCCAGCATTTT
NA,TRBJ1-6,NA,TRBV5-6,CASSLDRNNSPLHF,TGTGCCAGCAGCCTCGACAGGAATAATTCACCCCTCCACTTT
TRBD2,TRBJ2-5,NA,TRBV29-1,CSSTTGTSGETQYF,TGCAGCTCAACAACCGGGACTAGCGGAGAGACCCAGTACTTC
NA,TRBJ2-1,once,TRBV19,CASGSYTEQFF,TGTGCCAGTGGGAGTTATACTGAGCAGTTCTTC
NA,TRBJ2-5,NA,TRBV6-6,CASSPSDLGQETQYF,TGTGCCAGCAGTCCATCTGACTTAGGCCAAGAGACCCAGTACTTC
NA,TRBJ1-5,NA,TRBV30,CAWSTRQLNQPQHF,TGTGCCTGGAGTACCCGACAGCTCAATCAGCCCCAGCATTTT
NA,TRBJ2-2,NA,TRBV7-7,CASSPGTNTGELFF,TGTGCCAGCAGCCCAGGGACGAACACCGGGGAGCTGTTTTTT
TRBD1,TRBJ1-2,NA,TRBV18,CASSPLDRGGHGYTF,TGTGCCAGCTCACCCCTGGACAGGGGAGGGCATGGCTACACCTTC
TRBD2,TRBJ2-7,once,TRBV25-1,CASSAGAGGDEQYF,TGTGCCAGCAGTGCCGGGGCCGGGGGGGACGAGCAGTACTTC
TRBD2,TRBJ2-3,once,TRBV6-6,CASSGGSGGGLDTQYF,TGTGCCAGCAGTGGGGGTAGCGGGGGGGGATTAGATACGCAGTATTTT
NA,TRBJ1-1,NA,TRBV11-2,CASSPRGDTRLNTEAFF,TGTGCCAGCAGCCCCCGGGGGGACACCCGCTTGAACACTGAAGCTTTCTTT
NA,TRBJ2-7,NA,TRBV19,CASGDSYEQYF,TGTGCCAGCGGAGACAGCTACGAGCAGTACTTC
TRBD1,TRBJ2-7,NA,TRBV18,CASSPPRPGQASYEQYF,TGTGCCAGCTCACCACCCCGTCCGGGACAGGCAAGCTACGAGCAGTACTTC
TRBD1,TRBJ1-4,few,TRBV5-6,CASSLVQGEATNEKLFF,TGTGCCAGCAGCTTGGTGCAGGGGGAGGCAACTAATGAAAAACTGTTTTTT
NA,TRBJ2-3,NA,TRBV19,CASSPGLLLNTDTQYF,TGTGCCAGTAGTCCGGGACTCCTCCTAAACACAGATACGCAGTATTTT
TRBD2,TRBJ2-1,NA,TRBV4-1,CASSPAGGGPGEQFF,TGCGCCAGCAGCCCAGCGGGGGGGGGCCCGGGCGAGCAGTTCTTC
NA,TRBJ2-3,NA,TRBV18,CASSPGQSSTDTQYF,TGTGCCAGCTCACCCGGACAATCGTCCACAGATACGCAGTATTTT
NA,TRBJ2-2,NA,TRBV7-9,CAGQGGTGELFF,TGTGCCGGGCAGGGGGGCACCGGGGAGCTGTTTTTT
TRBD1,TRBJ1-2,NA,TRBV5-6,CASSPVPGQGGYGYTF,TGTGCCAGCAGCCCCGTACCGGGACAGGGCGGCTATGGCTACACCTTC
NA,TRBJ2-5,once,TRBV5-4,CASSSRLLTETQYF,TGTGCCAGCAGCTCGAGACTGCTAACGGAGACCCAGTACTTC
NA,TRBJ2-3,NA,TRBV19,CASSTQGLSTDTQYF,TGTGCCAGTAGTACACAGGGTTTGAGCACAGATACGCAGTATTTT
NA,TRBJ1-2,NA,TRBV19,CASSIADRNLNYGYTF,TGTGCCAGTAGTATTGCTGACAGAAACCTTAACTATGGCTACACCTTC
TRBD1,TRBJ2-7,NA,TRBV6-1,CASRSQGASYEQYF,TGTGCCAGCAGATCTCAGGGGGCCTCCTACGAGCAGTACTTC
NA,TRBJ1-1,NA,TRBV18,CASSPLQDTEAFF,TGTGCCAGCTCACCACTACAGGACACTGAAGCTTTCTTT
TRBD1,TRBJ1-5,NA,TRBV7-2,CASSLGTGSNQPQHF,TGTGCCAGCAGCTTAGGGACAGGGAGCAATCAGCCCCAGCATTTT
NA,TRBJ2-3,NA,TRBV27,CASSPLGVSPAQYF,TGTGCCAGCAGCCCCCTAGGGGTAAGCCCCGCGCAGTATTTT
NA,TRBJ2-5,NA,TRBV19,CASRTSYQETQYF,TGTGCCAGTAGGACATCGTACCAAGAGACCCAGTACTTC
TRBD1,TRBJ2-5,NA,TRBV5-1,CASSLDRGLGETQYF,TGCGCCAGCAGCTTGGACAGGGGGCTCGGGGAGACCCAGTACTTC
NA,TRBJ1-2,NA,TRBV7-8,CASSWDYRDTTF,TGTGCCAGCAGCTGGGACTACAGGGACACCACCTTC
NA,TRBJ2-3,few,TRBV7-2,CASSLARQGGDTQYF,TGTGCCAGCAGCTTAGCGCGCCAGGGAGGCGATACGCAGTATTTT
NA,TRBJ2-7,NA,TRBV6-1,CAGSGDTGFSREQYF,TGTGCCGGCAGCGGGGACACAGGGTTTTCTAGGGAGCAGTACTTC
NA,TRBJ1-4,NA,TRBV7-9,CASSWGGEATNEKLFF,TGTGCCAGCAGCTGGGGGGGAGAGGCAACTAATGAAAAACTGTTTTTT
TRBD2,TRBJ2-5,NA,TRBV2,CASSAASGGQETQYF,TGTGCCAGCAGTGCCGCTAGCGGAGGCCAAGAGACCCAGTACTTC
TRBD2,TRBJ2-5,once,TRBV5-6,CASSGLAGAGETQYF,TGTGCCAGCAGCGGGTTAGCGGGGGCTGGGGAGACCCAGTACTTC
NA,TRBJ1-2,NA,TRBV2,CASSDLQSYGYTF,TGTGCCAGCAGTGATTTACAGTCCTATGGCTACACCTTC
TRBD1,TRBJ2-7,NA,TRBV7-2,CASSLEGTGARREQYF,TGTGCCAGCAGCTTAGAAGGGACAGGCGCACGGCGTGAGCAGTACTTC
TRBD1,TRBJ2-3,NA,TRBV18,CASSPSVGGITDTQYF,TGTGCCAGCTCACCATCCGTAGGGGGCATCACAGATACGCAGTATTTT
NA,TRBJ2-5,NA,TRBV25-1,CASFEETQYF,TGTGCCAGCTTTGAGGAGACCCAGTACTTC
NA,TRBJ1-5,NA,TRBV18,CASSPRSITGSNQPQHF,TGTGCCAGCTCACCACGAAGCATCACCGGGAGCAATCAGCCCCAGCATTTT
NA,TRBJ2-7,once,TRBV29-1,CSVSPGHRDEQYF,TGCAGCGTTAGTCCGGGACACAGGGACGAGCAGTACTTC
NA,TRBJ1-1,NA,TRBV5-1,CASSLVAGVMNTEAFF,TGCGCCAGCAGCTTGGTGGCAGGTGTAATGAACACTGAAGCTTTCTTT
TRBD1,TRBJ2-3,NA,TRBV6-4,CASSLNRGNGDTQYF,TGTGCCAGCAGTTTAAACAGGGGGAATGGAGATACGCAGTATTTT
NA,TRBJ1-2,NA,TRBV2,CASSEALQESGYTF,TGTGCCAGCAGTGAAGCGCTTCAGGAATCCGGCTACACCTTC
TRBD2,TRBJ2-5,NA,TRBV7-2,CASSLGASGAPSTQYF,TGTGCCAGCAGCTTAGGGGCTAGCGGGGCCCCTTCGACCCAGTACTTC
TRBD1,TRBJ2-3,NA,TRBV6-1,CASSEPTGVRTDTQYF,TGTGCCAGCAGTGAACCGACAGGGGTCAGGACAGATACGCAGTATTTT
NA,TRBJ2-3,once,TRBV7-9,CASSRGLGGTDTQYF,TGTGCCAGCAGTAGGGGTTTGGGCGGCACAGATACGCAGTATTTT
NA,TRBJ2-7,NA,TRBV6-5,CASSSTAGYEQYF,TGTGCCAGCAGTTCCACCGCAGGGTACGAGCAGTACTTC
NA,TRBJ1-3,NA,TRBV4-1,CASSQGFGRTGNTIYF,TGCGCCAGCAGCCAAGGATTTGGCAGGACTGGAAACACCATATATTTT
TRBD1,TRBJ1-1,once,TRBV30,CAWGGQGVLKTEAFF,TGTGCCTGGGGGGGACAGGGCGTCCTTAAGACTGAAGCTTTCTTT
NA,TRBJ2-3,NA,TRBV7-9,CASSPYRDTQYF,TGTGCCAGCAGCCCCTACAGGGATACGCAGTATTTT
NA,TRBJ1-5,NA,TRBV2,CASSVREGGNQPQHF,TGTGCCAGCAGTGTCAGGGAAGGTGGCAATCAGCCCCAGCATTTT
TRBD1,TRBJ1-2,NA,TRBV5-4,CASSQDRAGGYTF,TGTGCCAGCAGCCAGGACAGGGCAGGTGGCTACACCTTC